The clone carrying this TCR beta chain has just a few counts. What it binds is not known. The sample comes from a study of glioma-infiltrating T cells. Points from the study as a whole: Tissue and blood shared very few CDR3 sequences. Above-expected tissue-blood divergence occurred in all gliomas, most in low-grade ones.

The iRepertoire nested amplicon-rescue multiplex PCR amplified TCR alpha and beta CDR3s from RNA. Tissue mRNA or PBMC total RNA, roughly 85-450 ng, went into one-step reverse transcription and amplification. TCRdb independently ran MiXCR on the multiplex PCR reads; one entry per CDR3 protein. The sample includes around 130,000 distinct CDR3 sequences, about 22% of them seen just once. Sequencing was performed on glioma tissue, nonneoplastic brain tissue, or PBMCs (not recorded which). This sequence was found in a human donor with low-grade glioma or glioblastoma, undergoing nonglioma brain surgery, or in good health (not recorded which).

CDR3: CASSLHRDSYGYTF. CDR3 sequence (DNA): TGTGCCAGCAGCCTCCACCGGGACAGTTATGGCTACACCTTC. J is TRBJ1-2 and V is TRBV2; 7 nucleotides align to TRBD1. The germline V gene has CDR1 SNHLY and CDR2 FYNNEI. V was clipped by 6 bases and J by 5 bases; unmatched bases: 9. This CDR3 has 14 amino acids.